This T cell receptor (beta chain) was retrieved from a study of cytomegalovirus exposure and HLA in healthy donors. Germline V gene sequence: CDR1 MNHNS, CDR2 SASEGT. CDR3 size: 14 residues. Between the trimmed V and J ends, which lost 5 bases and 2 bases, there was a span of 11 bases. As for this clone: Its antigen is currently unknown.

Notes on the study in general: A few chains tied to CMV proved CMV antigen-specific in vitro. The tendency of first-cohort TCR clusters to co-occur in the roughly 110 validation repertoires was identified by a subsequent analysis.

The repertoire was sequenced with immunoSEQ multiplex PCR; TCRdb's copy has only in-frame clones and lacks some. The top ten hold 0.95% to 1.3% of the sample, which has about 120,000 clones, 89% seen once. The gene calls are TRBV6-1 and TRBJ2-3; D possibly corresponds to TRBD1 (6 bases). What was sequenced was PBMCs. This clonotype originated in a young woman in good health and CMV-seronegative. CDR3 nucleotides: TGTGCCAGCAGTCGGGACATTACCACAGATACGCAGTATTTT. This sequence encodes CASSRDITTDTQYF.